What follows is one T cell receptor (beta chain) and its context. The table lists this clonotype with many counts. It has no known antigen specificity. No base qualities exist here, and no much larger clone lies one base off it. V gives up 1 base and J gives up 0 bases, and the segment between their germline ends measures 14 bases. CDR1 and CDR2 were assigned from the germline V gene as MGHRA and YSYEKL. Counted from cysteine to phenylalanine, this CDR3 has 17 amino acids. The kept DNA is CDR3 alone, 51 bases in frame from the first base. The libraries included unique molecular identifier barcodes, and the barcodes were used to quantify clonotypes. Qiagen AllPrep DNA/RNA Micro kits were used to isolate total RNA, and an Agilent TapeStation was used to check RNA quality. TCR beta libraries were built by 5' RACE: cDNA synthesis followed by two PCR steps using TCR beta constant-region gene-specific primers. Sequencing of the TCR beta libraries was done on an Illumina MiSeq platform. Turning to the authors' computational methods: MIGEC, MiXCR and VDJtools were used to process the reads. Clonotype frequency was computed as the clonotype's share of unique molecular identifiers among all unique molecular identifiers in the sample. Nonfunctional TRBV genes classified in IMGT as pseudogenes or open reading frames, for example TRBV1, TRBV12-1 and TRBV21, were left out. TCRdb cleaned the public reads at Q25 with fastp, built clones with MiXCR and kept in-frame beta chains. Rows matching on CDR3 protein sequence are summarized as one entry with the most common DNA and genes. The V and J calls were determined by TCRdb, not by the authors. This sample lists about 17,000 distinct CDR3 sequences; 2.1% were detected once. The ten largest make up about 7% of the sample.

This entry is derived from a study of beta chain bispecific antibodies for T cell cancers (dated by TCRdb to about 2021). At the level of the whole study: Healthy donor T cells were cocultured with T cell leukemia lines and bispecific antibodies, then TRBV sequencing of surviving cells measured the depletion of each TRBV family. On the cell surface, TRBV12 (TRBV12-3) was expressed by Jurkat cells, whereas TRBV5-5 was expressed by HPB-ALL cells.

T cells were expanded from blood mononuclear cells for approximately 3 days using either anti-CD3 antibody OKT3 or CD3/CD28 Dynabeads. The expanded T cells were grown in RPMI 1640 containing roughly 10% fetal bovine serum, recombinant human IL-2 (around 100 IU/ml) and IL-7 (around 5 ng/ml). Cocultures combined some 5 x 10^4 normal T cells with some 5 x 10^4 target cells and bispecific antibody in approximately 100 ul, incubated more than 15 hours at 37°C. Every bispecific antibody was made of two single-chain variable fragments expressed in a single-chain diabody format with a His tag. Healthy human donors supplied the effector T cells, with peripheral blood mononuclear cells isolated from leukapheresis samples using Ficoll density gradient centrifugation. Broad study findings and their caveats: Cross-reactivity of the anti-TRBV5-5 antibody with TRBV5-6 was attributed to high sequence similarity between the two genes. Each sequenced sample mixed leukemia cell line cells with normal T cells, and most targeted TRBV signal came from the leukemia cells rather than normal T cells.

Sequenced sample: healthy donor T cells cultured with leukemia cells. This receptor was identified in a human donor in good health. Some clones in this sample may be carry-over from other donors' samples. Rearrangement joined TRBV4-1 to TRBJ2-3; a weak D assignment points to TRBD1 (5 bases agree). CDR3 region: CASSQAPDIASTDTQYF. The nucleotide sequence is TGCGCCAGCAGCCAAGCCCCGGACATTGCTAGCACAGATACGCAGTATTTT.